This T cell receptor (beta chain) was captured in a study of OX40 agonist ivuxolimab in advanced cancers. The method was immunoSEQ multiplex PCR; TCRdb's version includes in-frame clones alone and lacks a portion of them. The sample contains under 75,000 clones, 85% to 95% of which appear only once. This clone appeared a single time. The V gene's germline CDR1 is GTSNPN and CDR2 SVGIG (reference sequence). The CDR3 has 13 residues. V lost 0 bases and J lost 4, with 8 bases in between. The sequence came from an adult with an advanced solid tumor such as melanoma, head and neck, liver or kidney cancer. The sample was CD4+ or CD8+ T cells sorted from blood, taken in a trial of the OX40 agonist ivuxolimab. This sequence joins TRBV30 and TRBJ2-3; tentatively, D is TRBD1 (5 bases). For the CDR3, the DNA is TGTGCCTGGAGTGTAATCAGGGCAGATACGCAGTATTTT. It encodes CAWSVIRADTQYF.